These 12 T cell receptor beta chains came from one sample sequenced in a study of radiotherapy plus CTLA-4 blockade in lung cancer listed by TCRdb under 2018. The method behind the library was the immunoSEQ multiplex PCR assay. The immuneACCESS repertoire file appears here via TCRdb, limited to in-frame rearrangements. These files lack a portion of the clones; in checked studies, under half of the deficit traces to unresolved V genes, and the cause of the others is not known. The sample data list fewer than 95,000 clones, and 83% of these were observed just once. The top ten clonotypes cover more than 0.75% of the sample. The specimen comprised peripheral blood, sampled from a patient treated with radiotherapy plus ipilimumab. The receptors derive from a human donor with non-small cell lung cancer who had stable disease on radiotherapy plus ipilimumab.

The chain combines TRBV28 with TRBJ2-4, with TRBD2 matching 8 bases. V shed 6 bases, J shed 6 bases, and the junction held 13 bases outside the gene matches. Germline V gives CDR1 MDHEN, CDR2 SYDVKM. The CDR3 spans 16 residues. CDR3 coding DNA: TGTGCCAGCAGCTCGTCGGCTAGCGGGCAAACAAACATTCAGTACTTC. Its translation is CASSSSASGQTNIQYF.

The chain has TRBV28 and TRBJ2-1, with D perhaps being TRBD1 or TRBD2 (6 bases each). Trimming cost V 5 bases and J 8 bases, with 19 bases left between them. The CDR3 is made up of 15 amino acids. Germline V lookup: CDR1 MDHEN, CDR2 SYDVKM. CDR3 region: CASSVQGGRLDEQFF. For the CDR3, the DNA is TGTGCCAGCAGTGTACAGGGAGGACGTCTGGATGAGCAGTTCTTC.

CDR3 residues: CASRLISGNDYEQFF. As DNA, the CDR3 is TGCGCCAGCAGGCTTATTAGCGGCAATGACTATGAGCAGTTCTTC. V usage is TRBV5-1 and J usage is TRBJ2-1; tentative D call: TRBD2 (6 bases). In germline, CDR1 is SGHRS, CDR2 YFSETQ. V was cut by 5 bases and J by 8 bases, with 20 bases left in between. The CDR3 totals 15 residues.

This chain uses TRBV6-1 with TRBJ2-5; the D is unclear. Per germline, CDR1 MNHNS and CDR2 SASEGT. The CDR3 contains 14 residues. The V gene lost 5 bases and the J gene lost 1 base, with 11 bases spanning the gap. CDR3 DNA: TGTGCCAGCAGTCGAAGGGCAGTCCAAGAGACCCAGTACTTC. Residues: CASSRRAVQETQYF.

On this clone itself: An end of the junction does not agree with germline; a read error may underlie this. The sample contains more than one DNA sequence encoding this CDR3. The chain links TRBV6-1 to TRBJ1-1; 8 nucleotides line up with TRBD1. The CDR3 covers 14 residues. CDR1 is MNHNS, CDR2 SASEGT, per germline. The CDR3 here is CASSSGGAGTEAFF. The CDR3 coding sequence is TGTGCCAGCAGTTCAGGGGGCGCGGGCACTGAAGCCTTCTTT.

The V and J genes are TRBV11-3 and TRBJ2-1; TRBD2 matches 7 bases. The germline V gene encodes CDR1 SGHNT and CDR2 YENEEA. V trimming: 4 bases; J trimming: 7 bases; junction bases outside the gene matches: 7. The CDR3 consists of 14 residues. The CDR3 is CASSYGAGRNEQFF. The CDR3 DNA sequence: TGTGCCAGCAGCTACGGGGCCGGGAGGAATGAGCAGTTCTTC.

This clone came up a few times. The V gene is TRBV18, the J gene TRBJ1-3; the match to TRBD1 covers 10 bases. This CDR3 has 14 amino acids. The germline V gene has CDR1 KGHSH and CDR2 LQKENI. The trim removed 9 bases at V and 4 bases at J, leaving 6 bases unmatched. CDR3 sequence: CASSGTGAGNTIYF. The CDR3, as DNA: TGTGCCAGTTCCGGGACAGGGGCCGGAAACACCATATATTTT.

In its sample, this clone was seen a few times. The chain carries TRBV29-1 and TRBJ2-3; 9 bases match TRBD2. Germline CDR1 is SQVTM and CDR2 is ANQGSEA. The CDR3 length is 13 residues. V shed 4 bases and J 7 bases; nucleotides not matched to a gene: 6. Written as DNA, the CDR3 is TGCAGCGTTGGGGTAGCGGGAGAGTATACGCAGTATTTT. It specifies CSVGVAGEYTQYF.

This sequence joins TRBV4-1 and TRBJ2-3; a weak D match, TRBD1 (7 bases). Trimming took off 3 bases at V and 4 bases at J, with 14 bases between the two ends. The CDR3 covers 15 residues. CDR1 and CDR2 (germline): MGHRA, YSYEKL. CDR3 loop: CASSQEGAGADTQYF. In nucleotides, the CDR3 is TGCGCCAGCAGCCAGGAGGGGGCTGGGGCAGATACGCAGTATTTT.

This chain links TRBV5-1 with TRBJ1-2; D is undetermined. V was pared by 0 bases and J by 5 bases, with 5 bases between. CDR3 length equals 12 residues. The germline gives CDR1 SGHRS, CDR2 YFSETQ. CDR3 nucleotide sequence: TGCGCCAGCAGCTTGGTGGGGTATGGCTACACCTTC. Translating it yields CASSLVGYGYTF. Together with reference TRBV5-1 and TRBJ1-2, the CDR3 gives the full variable domain: KAGVTQTPRYLIKTRGQQVTLSCSPISGHRSVSWYQQTPGQGLQFLFEYFSETQRNKGNFPGRFSGRQFSNSRSEMNVSTLELGDSALYLCASSLVGYGYTFGSGTRLTVV.

This clone was counted once. The chain has TRBV5-4 and TRBJ2-1; 7 nucleotides match TRBD1. Germline CDR1 is SGHNT and CDR2 is YYREEE (reference sequence). V gave up 5 bases and J gave up 8 bases; unmatched junction bases: 7. This CDR3 spans 13 amino acids. This CDR3 reads CASRTRDRDEQFF. Here the CDR3 DNA reads TGTGCCAGCAGGACCAGGGACAGAGATGAGCAGTTCTTC.

V usage is TRBV10-3 and J usage is TRBJ2-7; D may be TRBD1 or TRBD2 (7 bases each). The CDR3 is 15 amino acids. V dropped 3 bases and J dropped 6 bases, with 18 bases sitting between them. Germline V lookup: CDR1 ENHRY, CDR2 SYGVKD. CDR3 residues: CAISEGGRGSTEQYF. As DNA, the CDR3 is TGTGCCATCAGTGAAGGGGGCCGCGGGAGCACCGAGCAGTACTTC.